The entry below gives a single T cell receptor (beta chain) sequence along with its context. CDR3 length: 15 amino acids. Germline trimming cut 3 bases from V and 0 bases from J; bases unmatched to any gene: 2. Germline lookup yields CDR1 SGHVS and CDR2 FNYEAQ. This entry is derived from a study of blood T cell repertoires in COVID-19. Turning to the study itself: Samples of COVID-19 (acute and convalescent) were obtained from the United States, Italy and Spain.

Per the authors' pipeline: Scientists estimated how many nucleated cells there were by amplifying reference gene primers. Sequencing was performed with immunoSEQ multiplex PCR; in TCRdb, only in-frame clones are kept and a portion is missing. D and trimming come from the DNA, and the V and J calls and clone size come from that table. Here the sample spans hundreds of thousands of clones, 85% to 90% being singletons. Assignments of participants to cohorts depended upon their own reported clinical history. This chain joins TRBV7-6 and TRBJ2-7; 10 bases fit TRBD1. The sample was PBMCs or T cells enriched from blood (not recorded which). This sequence was found in a middle-aged man who had been exposed to COVID-19. The CDR3 DNA sequence: TGTGCCAGCAGCTTGGGACAGGGGCTCTCCTACGAGCAGTACGTC. The encoded protein is CASSLGQGLSYEQYV.